This T cell receptor beta chain was found in a study of T cells in Graves' hyperthyroidism and ophthalmopathy. In its sample, this clonotype was seen a few times. RNA transcripts served as the template for amplifying TCR beta CDR3 regions. First-round RT-PCR targeting the TCR CDR3 was performed with the HTBI primer set. TCRdb reprocessed the multiplex PCR reads with MiXCR, giving one entry per CDR3 protein. The profile covers approximately 520,000 distinct CDR3 sequences, with 20% to 25% appearing a single time and about 30% taken by the ten largest. J was trimmed by 13 bases and V by 1 base; bases with no gene match: 7. Germline CDR1 and CDR2: SEHNR and FQNEAQ (reference sequence). This CDR3 comprises 12 residues.

The V gene is TRBV7-9, the J gene TRBJ2-7, with 7 bases identical to TRBD1. This TCR derives from a man younger than 35 with Graves' hyperthyroidism. Sequenced sample: blood. The CDR3 nucleotides are TGTGCCAGCAGCTTAGTGGGACAGCTGTATTACTTC. Translation: CASSLVGQLYYF.